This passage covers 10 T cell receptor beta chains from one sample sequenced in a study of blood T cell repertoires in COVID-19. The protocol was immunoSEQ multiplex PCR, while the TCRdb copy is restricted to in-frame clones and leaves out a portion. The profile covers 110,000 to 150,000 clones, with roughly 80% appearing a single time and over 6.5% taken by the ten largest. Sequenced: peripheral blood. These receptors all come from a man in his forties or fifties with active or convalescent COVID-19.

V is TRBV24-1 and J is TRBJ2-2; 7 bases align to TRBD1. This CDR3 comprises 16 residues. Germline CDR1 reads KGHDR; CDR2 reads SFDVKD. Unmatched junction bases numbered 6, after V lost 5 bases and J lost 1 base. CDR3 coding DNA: TGTGCCACCAGTGGCATCGGACAGGTGAACACCGGGGAGCTGTTTTTT. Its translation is CATSGIGQVNTGELFF.

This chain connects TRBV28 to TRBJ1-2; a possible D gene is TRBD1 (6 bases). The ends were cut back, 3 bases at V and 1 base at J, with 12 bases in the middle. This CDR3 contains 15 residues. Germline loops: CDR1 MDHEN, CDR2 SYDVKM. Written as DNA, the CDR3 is TGTGCCAGCAGTTTGGGGAACAGGGTTAACTATGGCTACACCTTC. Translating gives CASSLGNRVNYGYTF.

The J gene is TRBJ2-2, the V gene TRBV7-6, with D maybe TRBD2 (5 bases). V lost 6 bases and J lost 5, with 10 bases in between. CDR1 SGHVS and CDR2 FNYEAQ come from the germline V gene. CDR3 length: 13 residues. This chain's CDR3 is CASRQTMTGELFF. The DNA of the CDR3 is TGTGCCAGCAGACAGACTATGACCGGGGAGCTGTTTTTT.

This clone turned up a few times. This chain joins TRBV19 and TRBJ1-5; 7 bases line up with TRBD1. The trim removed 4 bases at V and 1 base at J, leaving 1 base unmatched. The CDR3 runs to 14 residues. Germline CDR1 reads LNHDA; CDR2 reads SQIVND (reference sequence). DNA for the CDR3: TGTGCCAGTAGTACGGGACAGAGCAATCAGCCCCAGCATTTT. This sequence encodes CASSTGQSNQPQHF.

DNA for the CDR3: TGTGCCAGCAGCCCCCGAGGCCCCGATACGCAGTATTTT. Residues: CASSPRGPDTQYF. The genes are TRBV6-6 and TRBJ2-3; no clear D gene. From germline, CDR1 is MNHNY and CDR2 SVGAGI (reference sequence). The CDR3 is 13 amino acids. V lost 6 bases to trimming and J lost 6 bases, with 13 bases between them.

The CDR3 DNA is TGCGCCAGCAGTGAGTCCCACTACGAGCAGTACTTC. Protein product: CASSESHYEQYF. This chain connects TRBV10-1 to TRBJ2-7; D unclear. The V and J ends lost 0 bases and 3 bases respectively, with 3 bases between them. CDR1 is WNHNN and CDR2 is SYGVQD in the germline V gene (reference sequence). The CDR3 spans 12 residues.

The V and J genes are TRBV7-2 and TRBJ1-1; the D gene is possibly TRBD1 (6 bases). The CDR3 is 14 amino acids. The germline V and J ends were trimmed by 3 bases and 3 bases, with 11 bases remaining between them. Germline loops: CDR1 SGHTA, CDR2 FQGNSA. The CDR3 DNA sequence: TGTGCCAGCAGCTTCCCGGACAGAGACACTGAAGCTTTCTTT. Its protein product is CASSFPDRDTEAFF.

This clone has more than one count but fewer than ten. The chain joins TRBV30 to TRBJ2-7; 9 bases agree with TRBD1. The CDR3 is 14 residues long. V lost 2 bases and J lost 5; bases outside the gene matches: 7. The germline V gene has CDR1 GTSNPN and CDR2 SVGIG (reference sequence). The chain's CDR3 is CAWSPGTGRNEQYF. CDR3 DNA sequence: TGTGCCTGGAGTCCCGGGACAGGGAGGAACGAGCAGTACTTC. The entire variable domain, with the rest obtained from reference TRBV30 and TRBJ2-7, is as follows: SQTIHQWPATLVQPVGSPLSLECTVEGTSNPNLYWYRQAAGRGLQLLFYSVGIGQISSEVPQNLSASRPQDRQFILSSKKLLLSDSGFYLCAWSPGTGRNEQYFGPGTRLTVT.

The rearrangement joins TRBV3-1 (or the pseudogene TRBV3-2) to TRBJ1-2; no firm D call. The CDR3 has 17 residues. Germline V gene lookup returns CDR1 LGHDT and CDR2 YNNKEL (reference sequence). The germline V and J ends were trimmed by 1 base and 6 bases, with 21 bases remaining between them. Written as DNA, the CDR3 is TGTGCCAGCAGCCAAGTGGGGAATGCGGGCAGGAGACATGGCTACACCTTC. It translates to CASSQVGNAGRRHGYTF.

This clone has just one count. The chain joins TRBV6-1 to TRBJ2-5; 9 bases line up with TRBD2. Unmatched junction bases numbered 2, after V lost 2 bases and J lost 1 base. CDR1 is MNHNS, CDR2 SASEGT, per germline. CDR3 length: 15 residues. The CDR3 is CASSELAGLQETQYF. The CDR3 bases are TGTGCCAGCAGTGAACTAGCGGGGCTCCAAGAGACCCAGTACTTC.